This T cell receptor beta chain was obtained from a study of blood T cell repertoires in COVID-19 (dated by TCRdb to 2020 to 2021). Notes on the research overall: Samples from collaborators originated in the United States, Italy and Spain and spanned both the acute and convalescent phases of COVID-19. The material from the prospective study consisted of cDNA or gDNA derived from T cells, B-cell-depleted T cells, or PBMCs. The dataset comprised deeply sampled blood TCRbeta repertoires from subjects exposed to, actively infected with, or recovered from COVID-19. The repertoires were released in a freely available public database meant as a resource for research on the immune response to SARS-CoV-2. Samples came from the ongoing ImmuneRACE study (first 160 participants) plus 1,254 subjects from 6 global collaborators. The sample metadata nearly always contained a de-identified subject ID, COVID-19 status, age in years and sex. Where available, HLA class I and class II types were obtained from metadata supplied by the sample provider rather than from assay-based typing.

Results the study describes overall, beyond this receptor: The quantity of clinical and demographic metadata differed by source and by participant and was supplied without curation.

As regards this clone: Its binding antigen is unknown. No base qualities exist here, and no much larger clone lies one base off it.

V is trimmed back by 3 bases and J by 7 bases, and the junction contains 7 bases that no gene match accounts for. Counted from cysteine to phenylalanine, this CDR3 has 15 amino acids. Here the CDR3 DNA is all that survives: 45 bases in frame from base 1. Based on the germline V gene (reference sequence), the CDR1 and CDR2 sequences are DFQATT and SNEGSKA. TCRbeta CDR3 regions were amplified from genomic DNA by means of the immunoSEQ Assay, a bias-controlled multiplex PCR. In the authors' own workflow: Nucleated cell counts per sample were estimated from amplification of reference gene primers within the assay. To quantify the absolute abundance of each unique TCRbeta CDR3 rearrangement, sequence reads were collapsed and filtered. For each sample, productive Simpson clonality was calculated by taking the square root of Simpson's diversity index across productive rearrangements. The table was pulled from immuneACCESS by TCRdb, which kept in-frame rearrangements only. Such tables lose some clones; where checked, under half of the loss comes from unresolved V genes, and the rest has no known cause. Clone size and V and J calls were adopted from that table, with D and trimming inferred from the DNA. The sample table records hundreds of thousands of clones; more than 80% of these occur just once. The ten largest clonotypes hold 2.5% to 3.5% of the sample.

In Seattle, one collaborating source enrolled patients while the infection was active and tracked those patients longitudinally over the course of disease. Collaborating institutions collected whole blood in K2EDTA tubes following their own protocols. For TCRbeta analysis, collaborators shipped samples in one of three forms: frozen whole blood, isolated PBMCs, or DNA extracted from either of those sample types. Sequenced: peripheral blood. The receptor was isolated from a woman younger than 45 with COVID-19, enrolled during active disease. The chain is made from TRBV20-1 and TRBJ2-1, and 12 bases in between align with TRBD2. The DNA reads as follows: TGCAGTGCTAGTGCTAGCGGGAGGGCGAGGAATGAGCAGTTCTTC. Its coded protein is CSASASGRARNEQFF.